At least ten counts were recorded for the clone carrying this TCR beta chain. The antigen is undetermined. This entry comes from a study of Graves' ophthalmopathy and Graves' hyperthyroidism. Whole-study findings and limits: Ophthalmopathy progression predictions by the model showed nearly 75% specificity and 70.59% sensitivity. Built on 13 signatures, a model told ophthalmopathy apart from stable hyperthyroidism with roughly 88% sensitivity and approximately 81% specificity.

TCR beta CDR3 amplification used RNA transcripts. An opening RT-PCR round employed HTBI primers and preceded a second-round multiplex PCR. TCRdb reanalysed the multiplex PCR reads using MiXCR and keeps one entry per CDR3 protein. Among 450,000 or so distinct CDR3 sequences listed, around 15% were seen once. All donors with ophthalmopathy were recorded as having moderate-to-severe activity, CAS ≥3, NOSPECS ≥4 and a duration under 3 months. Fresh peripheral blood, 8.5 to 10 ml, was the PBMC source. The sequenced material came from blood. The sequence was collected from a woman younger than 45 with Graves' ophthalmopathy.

The CDR3 nucleotides read TGTGCCAGTAGTATTAAAGGCAGCTCTCCGGCTGAAGCTTTCTTT. This gives the protein CASSIKGSSPAEAFF. The chain joins TRBV19 to TRBJ1-1, with D unclear. The length of the CDR3 is 15 residues. Germline-derived CDR1 and CDR2 are LNHDA and SQIVND (reference sequence). The V gene lost 3 bases and the J gene lost 6 bases, with 17 bases spanning the gap.